The 20 T cell receptor beta chains below all came from one sample that was sequenced in a study of Ad26.COV2.S vaccination and SARS-CoV-2 variants. Treatment described: some 20 received Ad26.COV2.S at low or high dose, single or two shots; about 5 received placebo; per-sample allocation not given. On day 63 after the first injection, vaccine and placebo recipients gave samples. Clones were read by immunoSEQ multiplex PCR, and TCRdb kept only the in-frame ones, dropping some. The sample yields more than 300,000 clones, around 84% seen once. Here the sequenced sample was peripheral blood, taken in a trial of Ad26.COV2.S vaccine versus placebo. The receptor source for this set is a person aged 18-65 years who received the Ad26.COV2.S COVID-19 vaccine or a placebo.

This clone was detected once. The V call is TRBV7-9, the J call TRBJ2-7, with 7 bases fitting TRBD1. The CDR3 loop spans 15 amino acids. Germline V gene lookup returns CDR1 SEHNR and CDR2 FQNEAQ (reference sequence). After removal of 7 bases from V and 9 bases from J, the junction contained 18 bases not matched to a gene. The CDR3 here is CASTILQGRFGVQYF. The CDR3 DNA sequence: TGTGCCAGCACCATCCTACAGGGGCGGTTCGGCGTGCAGTACTTC.

CDR3: CASSDRDRSSGNTIYF. The CDR3 DNA sequence: TGCGCCAGCAGCGATAGGGACAGGAGCTCTGGAAACACCATATATTTT. This sequence joins TRBV4-1 and TRBJ1-3; 8 nucleotides match TRBD1. Germline V gene sequence: CDR1 MGHRA, CDR2 YSYEKL. The CDR3 totals 16 residues. V was clipped by 5 bases and J by 0 bases; unmatched bases: 6.

The chain couples TRBV7-2 to TRBJ1-4; D unresolved. The CDR3 is 16 amino acids. V was trimmed by 1 base and J by 8 bases, leaving 17 bases between them. Germline-derived CDR1 and CDR2 are SGHTA and FQGNSA. In nucleotides, the CDR3 is TGTGCCAGCAGCTTAGGTTCGATGGCCGCGCAGGAAAAACTGTTTTTT. It encodes CASSLGSMAAQEKLFF.

The chain carries TRBV7-9 and TRBJ2-2; no firm D call. The CDR3 loop spans 15 amino acids. The V and J ends lost 1 base and 0 bases respectively, with 6 bases between them. Germline values: CDR1 SEHNR, CDR2 FQNEAQ (reference sequence). The CDR3 protein is CASSLGFPNTGELFF. Here the CDR3 DNA reads TGTGCCAGCAGCTTAGGGTTTCCGAACACCGGGGAGCTGTTTTTT. The variable domain in full, with the rest retrieved from reference TRBV7-9 and TRBJ2-2, is DTGVSQNPRHKITKRGQNVTFRCDPISEHNRLYWYRQTLGQGPEFLTYFQNEAQLEKSRLLSDRFSAERPKGSFSTLEIQRTEQGDSAMYLCASSLGFPNTGELFFGEGSRLTVL.

This clone showed up just once. The rearrangement links TRBV11-2 to TRBJ2-6; D call uncertain. CDR3 length: 15 amino acids. The germline CDR1 and CDR2 sequences are SGHAT and FQNNGV. Trimming shortened V by 1 base and J by 1 base, and 5 bases separated the two germline ends. The DNA for the CDR3 is TGTGCCAGCAGCTTAGGCTATTCTGGGGCCAACGTCCTGACTTTC. It encodes CASSLGYSGANVLTF.

V is TRBV5-1 and J is TRBJ2-7, with D possibly matching TRBD2 (5 bases). The CDR3 extends over 13 amino acids. With 5 bases removed from V and 2 bases from J, the gap between germline ends came to 11 bases. Germline V gene sequence: CDR1 SGHRS, CDR2 YFSETQ. CDR3 nucleotides: TGCGCCAGCAGTCAAGGACTGACCTACGAGCAGTACTTC. Protein sequence: CASSQGLTYEQYF.

The chain links TRBV5-4 to TRBJ1-2; D is unresolved. V was pared by 1 base and J by 7 bases, with 20 bases between. The CDR3 runs to 16 residues. Germline V gene sequence: CDR1 SGHNT, CDR2 YYREEE (reference sequence). The CDR3 DNA reads as TGTGCCAGCAGCTTGAGGGTGGGCGCGGCCGAGGGTGGCTACACCTTC. Protein product: CASSLRVGAAEGGYTF.

The CDR3 protein is CASSSEGVAGPQETQYF. Written as DNA, the CDR3 is TGTGCCAGCAGCTCAGAAGGGGTAGCGGGGCCACAAGAGACCCAGTACTTC. The rearrangement links TRBV5-6 to TRBJ2-5; 8 bases agree with TRBD2. V shed 3 bases, J shed 2 bases, and the junction held 12 bases outside the gene matches. Germline-derived CDR1 and CDR2 are SGHDT and YYEEEE. The length of the CDR3 is 17 residues.

The rearrangement uses TRBV6-5 and TRBJ2-7, with D perhaps TRBD1 (6 bases). The CDR3 runs 13 residues. Germline V gives CDR1 MNHEY, CDR2 SVGAGI. V was cut by 5 bases and J by 1 base, with 9 bases left in between. For the CDR3, the DNA is TGTGCCAGCAGTAACAGGGCGTCCTACGAGCAGTACTTC. Translated: CASSNRASYEQYF.

This chain joins TRBV4-1 and TRBJ1-3, with unresolved D. CDR3 length: 15 amino acids. Germline V lookup: CDR1 MGHRA, CDR2 YSYEKL. V lost 4 bases and J lost 4, with 14 bases in between. The CDR3 sequence: CASSPYGIGGNTIYF. DNA for the CDR3: TGCGCCAGCAGCCCTTACGGCATTGGCGGAAACACCATATATTTT.

This clone was seen a handful of times. Other DNA sequences in this sample translate to the same CDR3. The V gene is TRBV27, the J gene TRBJ1-2; 9 positions agree with TRBD1. The CDR3 covers 14 residues. The ends lost 6 bases at V and 3 bases at J; junction bases unmatched: 5. Germline CDR1 MNHEY, CDR2 SMNVEV (reference sequence). CDR3 DNA: TGTGCCAGCAGCGTACAGGGGGCAGACTATGGCTACACCTTC. It encodes CASSVQGADYGYTF.

This clone was seen only once. Written as DNA, the CDR3 is TGTGCCAGCAGCTCATCAGGGATCTATGGCTACACCTTC. Translating gives CASSSSGIYGYTF. The chain recombines TRBV11-2 with TRBJ1-2; D possibly corresponds to TRBD1 (5 bases). CDR1 SGHAT and CDR2 FQNNGV come from the germline V gene. This CDR3 is 13 amino acids long. V dropped 4 bases and J dropped 4 bases, with 10 bases sitting between them.

The chain employs TRBV10-3 and TRBJ1-1, with a tentative D call TRBD1 (6 bases). Germline V gives CDR1 ENHRY, CDR2 SYGVKD. V was shortened by 11 bases and J by 5 bases, with 18 bases between the two germline ends. The CDR3 has 13 amino acids. The CDR3 sequence is CAGRQAPGTEAFF. CDR3 DNA sequence: TGTGCCGGACGACAGGCCCCGGGGACTGAAGCTTTCTTT.

The chain couples TRBV25-1 to TRBJ1-1; no reliable D call. Germline V lookup: CDR1 MGHDK, CDR2 SYGVNS. Trimming shortened V by 6 bases and J by 4 bases, and 18 bases separated the two germline ends. CDR3 size: 15 residues. The CDR3 sequence: CASRIFVAGGTEAFF. The CDR3 DNA is TGTGCCAGCAGAATCTTTGTAGCGGGAGGCACTGAAGCTTTCTTT.

The J gene is TRBJ2-1, the V gene TRBV18; D is undetermined. CDR3 length: 16 residues. Trimming shortened V by 1 base and J by 7 bases, and 17 bases separated the two germline ends. Per germline, CDR1 KGHSH and CDR2 LQKENI. CDR3 sequence (DNA): TGTGCCAGCTCACCACGAGGACCCAATACCCTAAATGAGCAGTTCTTC. This gives the protein CASSPRGPNTLNEQFF.

This clone was picked up a small number of times. This chain uses TRBV6-2 or TRBV6-3 with TRBJ2-3; possible D gene TRBD1, 6 bases. The CDR3 sequence is 15 residues long. V was cut by 2 bases and J by 3 bases, with 12 bases left in between. The germline V gene encodes CDR1 MNHEY and CDR2 SVGEGT. The CDR3 DNA sequence: TGTGCCAGCAGTTACGCCTTGGGGGCTACAGATACGCAGTATTTT. Translation gives CASSYALGATDTQYF.

The CDR3 DNA reads TGTGCCAGCAGCTACCTAGCGGGGGGACACAATGAGCAGTTCTTC. Translating it yields CASSYLAGGHNEQFF. The chain uses TRBV7-9 and TRBJ2-1, with 11 positions matching TRBD2. Germline V gene lookup returns CDR1 SEHNR and CDR2 FQNEAQ (reference sequence). The CDR3 is 15 amino acids. V lost 4 bases and J lost 5; bases outside the gene matches: 4.

The V gene is TRBV10-2, the J gene TRBJ1-2, with a tentative D call TRBD1 (5 bases). The CDR3 consists of 15 residues. V lost 3 bases, J lost 4 bases, and 15 bases lay in between. Germline lookup yields CDR1 WSHSY and CDR2 SAAADI. As DNA, the CDR3 is TGCGCCAGCAGTGAACCCGGGACGGGCCTCTATGGCTACACCTTC. Its protein product is CASSEPGTGLYGYTF.

The chain joins TRBV3-1 (or the pseudogene TRBV3-2) to TRBJ2-2, with 10 bases fitting TRBD2. CDR3 length: 15 residues. The V gene end was trimmed by 3 bases and the J gene end by 6 bases; junction bases not matched to a gene: 4. Germline loops: CDR1 LGHDT, CDR2 YNNKEL (reference sequence). CDR3 nucleotide sequence: TGTGCCAGCAGCCAGACAAGCGGGGGGGCCGGGGAGCTGTTTTTT. It yields the protein CASSQTSGGAGELFF.

This rearrangement joins TRBV7-2 to TRBJ2-1; 16 positions match TRBD2. CDR1 is SGHTA, CDR2 FQGNSA, per germline. The CDR3 contains 18 residues. V shed 5 bases, J shed 4 bases, and the junction held 8 bases outside the gene matches. CDR3: CASSEQVGLAGGYNEQFF. Written as DNA, the CDR3 is TGTGCCAGCAGCGAACAAGTGGGACTAGCGGGGGGGTACAATGAGCAGTTCTTC. Combining the CDR3 with reference TRBV7-2 and TRBJ2-1 gives the whole variable domain GAGVSQSPSNKVTEKGKDVELRCDPISGHTALYWYRQSLGQGLEFLIYFQGNSAPDKSGLPSDRFSAERTGGSVSTLTIQRTQQEDSAVYLCASSEQVGLAGGYNEQFFGPGTRLTVL.